Following are 30 T cell receptor beta chains from one sample sequenced in a study of synovial regulatory T cells in juvenile arthritis. The table came from immunoSEQ multiplex PCR; TCRdb's copy has only in-frame clones and leaves some out. The sample data list more than 9,500 clones. Sequences were obtained from Treg cells from blood. Subset meaning: remaining (HLA-DR-negative) circulating blood Treg cells. These receptors all come from a donor between 2 and 29 years old with juvenile idiopathic arthritis.

V is TRBV28 and J is TRBJ2-2; with no DNA, the TCRdb D assignment of TRBD2 cannot be verified. Germline V gives CDR1 MDHEN, CDR2 SYDVKM. The CDR3 covers 16 residues. No DNA sequence is on record. The CDR3 loop is CASSPFSGRANGELFF.

This chain connects TRBV5-1 to TRBJ1-4. There are 13 residues in the CDR3. No DNA was logged. Germline V gives CDR1 SGHRS, CDR2 YFSETQ. The CDR3 sequence is CASKFEGSEKLFF.

This clone is classed as medium-sized by frequency. V is TRBV6-1 and J is TRBJ1-2; the TRBD1 assignment by TCRdb is unverifiable without DNA. CDR3 length equals 15 residues. No DNA sequence is on record. Germline values: CDR1 MNHNS, CDR2 SASEGT. CDR3: CASSRRDSGNYGYTF.

The chain combines TRBV27 with TRBJ1-5; TCRdb names TRBD1, which stays unverified in the absence of DNA. There are 15 residues in the CDR3. Only the protein is on record. CDR1 is MNHEY, CDR2 SMNVEV, per germline (reference sequence). CDR3 sequence reads: CASSFQGRGNQPQHF.

The genes are TRBV7-9 and TRBJ1-2; the D gene TCRdb calls, TRBD1, cannot be checked with no DNA. The CDR3 is 16 amino acids. Only the protein sequence is given. CDR1 and CDR2 from the germline V gene are SEHNR and FQNEAQ (reference sequence). The CDR3 sequence is CASSLGQMTADYGYTF.

This chain joins TRBV7-6 and TRBJ1-1; TCRdb names TRBD1, which stays unverified in the absence of DNA. This CDR3 comprises 13 residues. Only the protein is on record. Germline CDR1 and CDR2: SGHVS and FNYEAQ. The CDR3 sequence: CASSLARASEAFF.

The chain uses TRBV7-9 and TRBJ2-7; without DNA, the TCRdb call of TRBD2 cannot be checked. Germline-derived CDR1 and CDR2 are SEHNR and FQNEAQ (reference sequence). The CDR3 runs to 14 residues. No DNA sequence was recorded. CDR3 region: CASSLGGGTYEQYF. The full variable domain, with the rest looked up from reference TRBV7-9 and TRBJ2-7, is DTGVSQNPRHKITKRGQNVTFRCDPISEHNRLYWYRQTLGQGPEFLTYFQNEAQLEKSRLLSDRFSAERPKGSFSTLEIQRTEQGDSAMYLCASSLGGGTYEQYFGPGTRLTVT.

V usage is TRBV5-1 and J usage is TRBJ2-2; there is no DNA to check the TCRdb D call of TRBD1. The CDR3 covers 15 residues. The DNA is unrecorded. Germline V gene data show CDR1 as SGHRS and CDR2 as YFSETQ. CDR3 loop: CASSLVASNTGELFF.

The chain combines TRBV6-5 with TRBJ1-6. CDR1 and CDR2 (germline): MNHEY, SVGAGI. The length of the CDR3 is 13 residues. DNA is not on record. CDR3 region: CASRGARGSPLHF.

CDR3 region: CASSTNRALEQFF. The chain combines TRBV27 with TRBJ2-1; as DNA is missing, the TRBD1 call by TCRdb cannot be tested. Germline V CDR1 and CDR2: MNHEY, SMNVEV (reference sequence). This CDR3 contains 13 residues. The protein alone is recorded here.

The rearrangement links TRBV6-1 to TRBJ1-1; TCRdb's assignment of TRBD1 cannot be checked, as there is no DNA. The CDR3 runs 11 residues. No nucleotide data were recorded. In germline, CDR1 is MNHNS, CDR2 SASEGT. CDR3 protein: CASSRDRQAFF.

This chain links TRBV10-2 with TRBJ1-1; TCRdb's D call of TRBD1 is untestable without DNA. Germline V gene data show CDR1 as WSHSY and CDR2 as SAAADI. CDR3 length: 14 residues. No nucleotide data were recorded. This chain's CDR3 is CASRPQGMNTEAFF.

This CDR3 is CASSYSTGTARYGYTF. V usage is TRBV6-5 and J usage is TRBJ1-2; the TCRdb call, TRBD1, lacks DNA for checking. CDR1 is MNHEY and CDR2 is SVGAGI in the germline V gene. This CDR3 is built from 16 residues. Nucleotide data are not available.

The chain recombines TRBV6-1 with TRBJ1-2. Looked up from germline, CDR1 is MNHNS and CDR2 is SASEGT. This CDR3 has 11 amino acids. No DNA is recorded. The chain's CDR3 is CASSDGGGYTF.

The chain uses TRBV21-1 and TRBJ1-5; TCRdb proposes TRBD1, but this gene call is untestable without DNA. TRBV21-1 is designated a pseudogene. The CDR3 covers 12 residues. DNA was not recorded. CDR3 region: CASTRGQFAQHF.

The chain joins TRBV5-6 to TRBJ1-1. The CDR3 extends over 11 amino acids. Only the protein is on record. The V gene's germline CDR1 is SGHDT and CDR2 YYEEEE. CDR3 sequence reads: CASSEGRKAFF.

Here the CDR3 reads CASSLRDRGYEQYF. The genes are TRBV7-9 and TRBJ2-7; TCRdb gives TRBD1 as the D gene, but with no DNA this cannot be confirmed. CDR3 size: 14 residues. Only the protein sequence is given. Germline CDR1 and CDR2: SEHNR and FQNEAQ (reference sequence).

J is TRBJ1-1 and V is TRBV10-3; TCRdb reports TRBD1, a call that lacks DNA to check it against. Germline assignment: CDR1 ENHRY and CDR2 SYGVKD. CDR3 size: 16 residues. No DNA sequence is on record. This CDR3 reads CAISESSRTGGTEAFF.

The chain is built from TRBV7-8 and TRBJ1-1; without DNA, the TCRdb call of TRBD1 cannot be checked. This CDR3 contains 12 residues. DNA was not recorded. CDR1 SGHVS and CDR2 FQNEAQ come from the germline V gene. The CDR3: CASSPNGAEAFF.

V is TRBV6-1 and J is TRBJ1-5. CDR1 is MNHNS, CDR2 SASEGT, per germline. This CDR3 region has 15 residues. No DNA is given. This CDR3 is CASRTPGGPLRPQHF.

J is TRBJ1-1 and V is TRBV6-6. Germline assignment: CDR1 MNHNY and CDR2 SVGAGI (reference sequence). The CDR3 has 13 amino acids. Only the protein sequence is given. This chain's CDR3 is CASSYGENTEAFF.

This sequence joins TRBV7-7 and TRBJ1-1; the D call of TRBD1 rests on TCRdb alone, since no DNA is present to check it. Looked up from germline, CDR1 is SSHAT and CDR2 is FNYEAQ (reference sequence). The CDR3 loop spans 15 amino acids. Only the protein is on record. The chain's CDR3 is CASSFSGARDTEAFF.

V and J are TRBV5-5 and TRBJ1-1; TCRdb returns TRBD1, unconfirmable since there is no DNA. The CDR3 contains 13 residues. No DNA accompanies this entry. Germline V gives CDR1 SGHKS, CDR2 YYEKEE (reference sequence). The CDR3 region is CASSLTDRVQAFF. The full variable domain, in which reference TRBV5-5 and TRBJ1-1 provide the parts outside the CDR3, is DAGVTQSPTHLIKTRGQQVTLRCSPISGHKSVSWYQQVLGQGPQFIFQYYEKEERGRGNFPDRFSARQFPNYSSELNVNALLLGDSALYLCASSLTDRVQAFFGQGTRLTVV.

This rearrangement joins TRBV5-4 to TRBJ1-2. CDR1 SGHNT and CDR2 YYREEE come from the germline V gene (reference sequence). This CDR3 has 14 amino acids. This entry has no DNA. CDR3 region: CASSDVGPGSGYTF.

V is TRBV19 and J is TRBJ2-5. The CDR3 runs to 13 residues. The entry carries no DNA sequence. The germline CDR1 and CDR2 sequences are LNHDA and SQIVND (reference sequence). CDR3 region: CASSTGAEETQYF.

The rearrangement joins TRBV5-4 to TRBJ2-7; TCRdb's D gene call, TRBD1, goes unchecked for lack of DNA. The CDR3 covers 14 residues. Only the protein sequence is given. Germline V gene lookup returns CDR1 SGHNT and CDR2 YYREEE (reference sequence). The CDR3 here is CASSFGTGSYEQYF. The whole variable domain, remainder taken from reference TRBV5-4 and TRBJ2-7, is ETGVTQSPTHLIKTRGQQVTLRCSSQSGHNTVSWYQQALGQGPQFIFQYYREEENGRGNFPPRFSGLQFPNYSSELNVNALELDDSALYLCASSFGTGSYEQYFGPGTRLTVT.

The chain has TRBV28 and TRBJ2-5; the D gene TCRdb calls, TRBD2, cannot be checked with no DNA. The germline V gene has CDR1 MDHEN and CDR2 SYDVKM. The CDR3 totals 14 residues. No DNA is listed. CDR3: CAHRRGGWQETQYF.

The chain joins TRBV7-2 to TRBJ2-1. The CDR3 extends over 13 amino acids. No DNA sequence is on record. CDR1 SGHTA and CDR2 FQGNSA come from the germline V gene. The CDR3 protein is CASRRTTYNEQFF. Combining the CDR3 with reference TRBV7-2 and TRBJ2-1 gives the whole variable domain GAGVSQSPSNKVTEKGKDVELRCDPISGHTALYWYRQSLGQGLEFLIYFQGNSAPDKSGLPSDRFSAERTGGSVSTLTIQRTQQEDSAVYLCASRRTTYNEQFFGPGTRLTVL.

The chain combines TRBV6-6 with TRBJ2-7; TCRdb returns TRBD2, unconfirmable since there is no DNA. Germline loops: CDR1 MNHNY, CDR2 SVGAGI (reference sequence). This CDR3 has 14 amino acids. The DNA is unrecorded. The CDR3: CASSPSEGIYEQYF.

The genes are TRBV19 and TRBJ2-7; the D call of TRBD1 rests on TCRdb alone, since no DNA is present to check it. This CDR3 contains 11 residues. Only the protein is on record. Germline CDR1 LNHDA, CDR2 SQIVND (reference sequence). The CDR3 here is CASSMGTEQYF.